The 17 T cell receptor beta chains listed next were all sequenced from one sample in a study of shared clonotypes between healthy human individuals (dated by TCRdb to 2019 to 2021). For the CD8 naive samples, CD45RO-negative cells were positively selected for CCR7, yielding a CD45RA+CCR7+ population from which TemRA cells were excluded. Library creation used the immunoSEQ multiplex PCR assay. TCRdb stores this immuneACCESS table with in-frame sequences only. Part of the clones is absent; in the studies checked, under half of the shortfall reflects unresolved V genes, and no reason is known for the rest. This sample has some 1,900,000 clones in its table, and around 96% of those were observed once. The ten largest clones take up 1% to 1.5% of the sample. The sample was naive CD8+ T cells sorted from blood. Per the publication, the cell subset or site label means: CD45RA+CCR7+. These receptors were obtained from a man aged 18 to 30 in good health.

This clone was detected only once. The rearrangement links TRBV28 to TRBJ2-7, with 8 bases that match TRBD1. Trimming at V came to 5 bases and at J to 0 bases, leaving 6 bases not matched to a gene. Per the germline V gene, CDR1 is MDHEN and CDR2 is SYDVKM. The CDR3 covers 15 residues. The CDR3 DNA follows: TGTGCCAGCAGTCCCGGGACAGGCTCCTCCTACGAGCAGTACTTC. This gives the protein CASSPGTGSSYEQYF.

The chain links TRBV4-1 to TRBJ2-1; 9 bases agree with TRBD2. The CDR3 runs 15 residues. Germline CDR1 and CDR2: MGHRA and YSYEKL. The V segment lost 4 bases and the J segment 4 bases; nucleotides outside the gene matches: 5. CDR3 sequence reads: CASSPRLAVYNEQFF. The DNA of the CDR3 is TGCGCCAGCAGCCCGCGACTAGCGGTTTACAATGAGCAGTTCTTC.

The chain uses TRBV4-3 and TRBJ2-3; D call uncertain. Looked up from germline, CDR1 is LGHNA and CDR2 is YSLEER. Trimming removed 0 bases at V and 1 base at J, with 14 bases between. The CDR3 sequence is 17 residues long. This CDR3 reads CASSQDSPPMGTDTQYF. Here the CDR3 DNA reads TGCGCCAGCAGCCAAGATTCCCCGCCTATGGGCACAGATACGCAGTATTTT.

This clone appeared a single time. The V and J genes are TRBV4-1 and TRBJ2-7; D may be TRBD1 (7 bases). The CDR3 contains 13 residues. V shed 3 bases and J shed 7 bases, with 13 bases lying between them. Germline CDR1 and CDR2: MGHRA and YSYEKL. The CDR3 region is CASSQAGGREQYF. The DNA of the CDR3 is TGCGCCAGCAGCCAGGCAGGGGGGCGGGAGCAGTACTTC.

This chain links TRBV29-1 with TRBJ2-5, with D unresolved. Trimming pared 2 bases from V and 5 bases from J, leaving 3 bases between. The CDR3 is made up of 10 amino acids. Germline V gives CDR1 SQVTM, CDR2 ANQGSEA. In DNA, the CDR3 is TGCAGCGTTGAAATTGAGACCCAGTACTTC. Protein product: CSVEIETQYF. The entire variable domain, with the rest obtained from reference TRBV29-1 and TRBJ2-5, is as follows: SAVISQKPSRDICQRGTSLTIQCQVDSQVTMMFWYRQQPGQSLTLIATANQGSEATYESGFVIDKFPISRPNLTFSTLTVSNMSPEDSSIYLCSVEIETQYFGPGTRLLVL.

This chain uses TRBV4-1 with TRBJ2-7, with 12 bases fitting TRBD2. Germline V gene sequence: CDR1 MGHRA, CDR2 YSYEKL. The CDR3 sequence is 16 residues long. V lost 4 bases to trimming and J lost 6 bases; unmatched junction nucleotides: 10. The CDR3 coding sequence is TGCGCCAGCAGCCTCGATAGACTAGCGGGAGCAAGCGAGCAGTACTTC. Protein sequence: CASSLDRLAGASEQYF.

The chain recombines TRBV7-9 with TRBJ2-1; 11 bases match TRBD2. The germline CDR1 and CDR2 sequences are SEHNR and FQNEAQ (reference sequence). The V segment lost 5 bases and the J segment 5 bases; nucleotides outside the gene matches: 8. The CDR3 extends over 16 amino acids. The CDR3 coding sequence is TGTGCCAGCAGCCCACTAGCGGGGGCTATACACAATGAGCAGTTCTTC. Its translation: CASSPLAGAIHNEQFF.

The V and J genes are TRBV2 and TRBJ2-3, with D hard to call. Trimming removed 5 bases at V and 0 bases at J, with 9 bases between. This CDR3 region has 14 residues. In germline, CDR1 is SNHLY, CDR2 FYNNEI. The CDR3, as DNA: TGTGCCAGCAGTCTGGTACTCAGCACAGATACGCAGTATTTT. Amino acids: CASSLVLSTDTQYF.

The rearrangement links TRBV6-5 to TRBJ1-5; D ambiguous. The CDR3 covers 14 residues. The germline V gene has CDR1 MNHEY and CDR2 SVGAGI. Trimming pared 6 bases from V and 3 bases from J, leaving 12 bases between. The CDR3: CASSHRGFNQPQHF. The CDR3 nucleotides read TGTGCCAGCAGCCACAGAGGGTTCAATCAGCCCCAGCATTTT.

The rearrangement uses TRBV20-1 and TRBJ1-1; maybe TRBD1 (5 bases). Germline lookup yields CDR1 DFQATT and CDR2 SNEGSKA (reference sequence). The CDR3 length is 11 residues. The CDR3 DNA is TGCAGCAATCGGGGGGGTACTGAAGCTTTCTTT. Its translation is CSNRGGTEAFF.

The V and J genes are TRBV27 and TRBJ2-1; TRBD2 might be the D (6 bases). Germline CDR1 is MNHEY and CDR2 is SMNVEV (reference sequence). This CDR3 spans 15 amino acids. V shed 7 bases and J shed 0 bases, with 13 bases lying between them. The CDR3 DNA sequence: TGTGCCAGCACCCCGGACGGGAGCTCCTACAATGAGCAGTTCTTC. Residues: CASTPDGSSYNEQFF.

The CDR3 is CASSDQGGDNEQFF. CDR3 coding DNA: TGTGCCAGCAGTGATCAAGGCGGAGACAATGAGCAGTTCTTC. This chain joins TRBV6-1 and TRBJ2-1; D is unclear. CDR1 is MNHNS, CDR2 SASEGT, per germline. This CDR3 region has 14 residues. V lost 3 bases, J lost 5 bases, and 11 bases lay in between.

This chain uses TRBV27 with TRBJ2-5; D might be TRBD1 (6 bases). The CDR3 extends over 15 amino acids. Germline loops: CDR1 MNHEY, CDR2 SMNVEV (reference sequence). Trimming cost V 5 bases and J 1 base, with 14 bases left between them. The CDR3 coding sequence is TGTGCCAGCAGTCCTCTTACAGGGATCCAAGAGACCCAGTACTTC. Its translation: CASSPLTGIQETQYF.

J is TRBJ1-3 and V is TRBV28, with TRBD1 as a possible D gene (5 bases). V was clipped by 5 bases and J by 5 bases, with 16 bases between them. This CDR3 is built from 15 residues. Looked up from germline, CDR1 is MDHEN and CDR2 is SYDVKM. As DNA, the CDR3 is TGTGCCAGCAGTCTAAGCCTTGGGGGAAGAAACACCATATATTTT. Translation: CASSLSLGGRNTIYF.

This sequence joins TRBV4-2 and TRBJ1-1; TRBD1 agrees at 9 bases. The CDR3 extends over 19 amino acids. CDR1 and CDR2 from the germline V gene are LGHNA and YNFKEQ. The V segment lost 1 base and the J segment 3 bases; nucleotides outside the gene matches: 15. The chain's CDR3 is CASSQVQTWDRVLDTEAFF. The CDR3, as DNA: TGTGCCAGCAGCCAAGTGCAGACTTGGGACAGGGTATTGGACACTGAAGCTTTCTTT.

Concerning this clone: The identical CDR3 is also encoded by other nucleotide sequences in the sample. The chain recombines TRBV27 with TRBJ2-7; D gene ambiguous. The germline CDR1 and CDR2 sequences are MNHEY and SMNVEV (reference sequence). This CDR3 has 13 residues. The V end was cut by 0 bases, the J end by 6 bases, with 9 bases between. CDR3 amino acids: CASSLSEGFEQYF. CDR3 DNA: TGTGCCAGCAGTTTATCGGAAGGGTTCGAGCAGTACTTC.

The V and J genes are TRBV7-8 and TRBJ1-1, with 7 bases fitting TRBD1. J gave up 4 bases and V 5 bases, and 13 bases lay outside the gene matches. This CDR3 spans 16 amino acids. Germline CDR1 reads SGHVS; CDR2 reads FQNEAQ. The CDR3 spells CASSTIQGELSTEAFF. The CDR3 DNA reads TGTGCCAGCAGCACGATTCAGGGGGAGCTTAGCACTGAAGCTTTCTTT.